This T cell receptor beta chain was retrieved from a study of CXCR3-negative and CXCR3-positive naive CD8 T cells. Findings and caveats of the study: Both naive subsets showed comparably high diversity, and memory CD8+ cells showed much lower diversity. With surface CD5 comparable between naive subsets, TCR strength was estimated using properties derived from the TRB CDR3. Researchers reported similar TRBV-TRBJ usage in naive CXCR3-negative and CXCR3-positive cells, though memory differed.

Libraries of TRB cDNA were made by 5' RACE and carried UMIs. One entry per CDR3 protein, without DNA, is what TCRdb gives after re-calling the 5' RACE reads. The sample yields 100,000 to 150,000 distinct CDR3 sequences, of which the top ten take up less than 0.3%. Those CD8+ T cells considered naive were CD45RO-CCR7+CD27+CD95-. There are 14 residues in the CDR3. Per the germline V gene, CDR1 is SQVTM and CDR2 is ANQGSEA. On this clonotype itself: Its antigen is currently unknown.

The sequence came from a human donor in good health. Some clones in this sample may be carry-over from other donors' samples. The sequenced sample consisted of naive CXCR3- CD8+ T cells from blood. Subset in this sample: CD45RO-CCR7+CD27+CD95- naive CD8+ T cells lacking CXCR3 (TNR3-). The chain has TRBV29-1 and TRBJ2-3; TCRdb's D call of TRBD2 is untestable without DNA. CDR3: CSVVPSGEIDTQYF.